This section outlines one T cell receptor beta chain sequence together with its context. The data were obtained in a study of blood T cell repertoires in COVID-19. Study-wide context: Acute and convalescent COVID-19 samples came from the United States, Italy and Spain. PBMCs, B-cell-depleted T cells, or T cells provided the cDNA or gDNA that made up the material.

CDR3 length: 17 amino acids. V trimming: 2 bases; J trimming: 4 bases; junction bases outside the gene matches: 8. Germline V gene sequence: CDR1 SEHNR, CDR2 FQNEAQ (reference sequence). Per the original methods: Reference gene primer amplification gave estimated nucleated cell counts. TCRdb keeps only in-frame clones here, not all; method: immunoSEQ multiplex PCR. The V and J calls and the clone size are those of that table, but D and trimming were determined from the DNA. The sample yields some 150,000 clones, roughly nine tenths seen once. The rearrangement links TRBV7-9 to TRBJ2-1, with 10 bases that match TRBD2. The TCR was taken from a human donor in a cohort sampled during active COVID-19. The sequenced material came from peripheral blood. The CDR3 bases are TGTGCCAGCAGCTTAACAACACTAGCGGGGCGATACAATGAGCAGTTCTTC. This sequence encodes CASSLTTLAGRYNEQFF. Using reference TRBV7-9 and TRBJ2-1 for the parts outside the CDR3, the full variable domain is DTGVSQNPRHKITKRGQNVTFRCDPISEHNRLYWYRQTLGQGPEFLTYFQNEAQLEKSRLLSDRFSAERPKGSFSTLEIQRTEQGDSAMYLCASSLTTLAGRYNEQFFGPGTRLTVL.